This T cell receptor beta chain was sequenced in a study of blood T cell repertoires in COVID-19. Trimming removed 5 bases at V and 4 bases at J, with 15 bases between. The germline gives CDR1 SGHTA, CDR2 FQGNSA. The CDR3 loop spans 15 amino acids. Authors' methods: Nucleated cell counts were estimated from reference gene primer amplification. TCRdb's copy holds only in-frame clones and misses some; the assay was immunoSEQ multiplex PCR. The V and J calls and the clone size are those of that table, but D and trimming were determined from the DNA. This sample has 150,000 to 200,000 clones, with 80% to 90% found just once.

Sequencing was performed on peripheral blood. The gene calls are TRBV7-2 and TRBJ2-1, with D perhaps TRBD2 (5 bases). The TCR originated in a woman between 65 and 79 years old with COVID-19, enrolled during active disease. CDR3 in amino acids: CASSRSLRGYNEQFF. The CDR3, as DNA: TGTGCCAGCAGCCGGAGTCTCCGGGGATACAATGAGCAGTTCTTC.